The 2 T cell receptor beta chains below were found in one sample sequenced in a study of T-cell reconstitution after alpha-beta-depleted transplantation in children. Unique molecular identifiers were used in preparing the TCRbeta library. TCRdb called the PCR reads again in MiXCR, with one record for every CDR3 protein. The repertoire includes hundreds of thousands of distinct CDR3 sequences, roughly 7.8% of them detected once, and approximately 8.6% sits in the top ten. These receptors have no known antigen. The study's findings and limits: Most T-cell counts and diversity one year after the transplant came from T cells that were newly produced.

The sequences come from peripheral blood, collected 360 days after TCRalphabeta/CD19-depleted stem cell transplant. These receptors all come from a female patient aged 2 to 10 who had a stem cell transplant for Fanconi anemia, so the T cells may come from the graft donor.

The sample holds many counts of this clonotype. The rearrangement uses TRBV5-1 and TRBJ2-5, with 9 positions matching TRBD1. V gave up 4 bases and J gave up 5 bases; unmatched junction bases: 3. The CDR3 has 13 amino acids. Germline loops: CDR1 SGHRS, CDR2 YFSETQ. The CDR3 bases are TGCGCCAGCAGCACAGGGGGCCGGGAGACCCAGTACTTC. Translated, it gives CASSTGGRETQYF.

A few counts support this clonotype. The CDR3 sequence: CASSQVSPREAFF. CDR3 bases: TGTGCCAGCAGCCAAGTAAGCCCACGTGAAGCTTTCTTT. J is TRBJ1-1 and V is TRBV14; D is unresolved. Germline CDR1 and CDR2: SGHDN and FVKESK. The CDR3 sequence is 13 residues long. The V end lost 1 base, the J end lost 7 bases, and 10 bases lay between the germline ends.